This T cell receptor (beta chain) was identified during a study of CD8+ T cells in alopecia areata. About the study: The graft donors were approximately 6-12-month-old C3H/HeJ mice with spontaneous alopecia, and their skin went to roughly 6-11-week-old female C3H/HeJ mice.

Using CD4, CD8alpha, NKG2D, NKG2ACE and other markers, pooled cutaneous lymph node cells were sorted. It was cDNA, reverse transcribed from extracted RNA, that served as the sequencing template. TCRdb keeps only in-frame clones here, not all; method: immunoSEQ multiplex PCR. Singletons are absent from the sample, which has approximately 300,000 clones. This clone has more than one count but fewer than ten. Its cognate antigen is unknown. These gene names are mouse names. The missing CDR3 end, 4 residues past where the read stops, is filled in from the germline J gene. The CDR3 loop spans 14 amino acids. The germline V gene encodes CDR1 NSHNY and CDR2 SYGAGN. V was pared by 0 bases and J by 2 bases, with 7 bases between. Study-wide results and caveats: Lesional scalp exceeded normal scalp in clonality, especially in alopecia totalis/universalis. Clarity of TCR sharing across patients fell short of that in mice, possibly HLA-related. Scalp specimens additionally yield sequences from normal skin's resident alphabeta T cells.

This rearrangement joins TRBV13-1 to TRBJ2-5; D gene unclear. This receptor was obtained from a C3H/HeJ mouse with alopecia areata. Strain MHC haplotype: H2-k. Sequencing used CD4+ T cells sorted from a lymph node. CDR3 sequence: CASSDGRFQDTQYF. CDR3 DNA (partial): TGTGCCAGCAGTGATGGCAGGTTCCAAGAC.